One sample yielded the 8 T cell receptor beta chains listed below, sequenced in a study of blood T cell repertoires in COVID-19. Assay used: immunoSEQ multiplex PCR; TCRdb lists only in-frame clones, some missing. The profile covers 110,000 to 150,000 clones, with roughly 88% appearing a single time and roughly 10% taken by the ten largest. Sequences were obtained from peripheral blood. All receptors derive from a man in his 60s with active or convalescent COVID-19.

This rearrangement joins TRBV7-9 to TRBJ2-4; possibly TRBD1 for D (5 bases). This CDR3 region has 12 residues. The V end lost 8 bases, the J end lost 7 bases, and 12 bases lay between the germline ends. Germline V gene sequence: CDR1 SEHNR, CDR2 FQNEAQ (reference sequence). The CDR3 protein is CASLGVSNIQYF. The CDR3 bases are TGTGCCAGCCTAGGGGTTTCGAACATTCAGTACTTC.

V usage is TRBV9 and J usage is TRBJ2-1; TRBD2 aligns across 8 bases. The germline gives CDR1 SGDLS, CDR2 YYNGEE. This CDR3 is 14 amino acids long. The junction had 6 bases not matched to a gene; V was cut back by 6 bases and J by 4 bases. In DNA form, the CDR3 reads TGTGCCAGCAACCCTAGCGGGCTTTACAATGAGCAGTTCTTC. Amino acids: CASNPSGLYNEQFF. The full variable domain, in which reference TRBV9 and TRBJ2-1 provide the parts outside the CDR3, is DSGVTQTPKHLITATGQRVTLRCSPRSGDLSVYWYQQSLDQGLQFLIQYYNGEERAKGNILERFSAQQFPDLHSELNLSSLELGDSALYFCASNPSGLYNEQFFGPGTRLTVL.

This clone was recorded once. V gene TRBV7-9 combines with J gene TRBJ1-5, with 9 bases matching TRBD1. CDR1 and CDR2 (germline): SEHNR, FQNEAQ (reference sequence). V shed 4 bases, J shed 7 bases, and the junction held 8 bases outside the gene matches. The CDR3 is 15 residues long. The CDR3 DNA is TGTGCCAGCAGCTCGGACAGGGGTAGTTTACAGCCCCAGCATTTT. It yields the protein CASSSDRGSLQPQHF.

The chain employs TRBV6-2 or TRBV6-3 and TRBJ2-1; TRBD2 might be the D (5 bases). The ends were cut back, 6 bases at V and 7 bases at J, with 10 bases in the middle. The CDR3 has 12 amino acids. Germline CDR1 reads MNHEY; CDR2 reads SVGEGT. CDR3 amino acids: CASSPSWNEQFF. In DNA form, the CDR3 reads TGTGCCAGCAGCCCTAGCTGGAATGAGCAGTTCTTC.

This clone was detected only once. V is TRBV18 and J is TRBJ2-2, with 10 nucleotides matching TRBD1. CDR1 and CDR2 from the germline V gene are KGHSH and LQKENI. The CDR3 is made up of 15 amino acids. The J segment lost 5 bases and the V segment lost 4 bases, leaving 4 bases of the junction unmatched. The CDR3 region has the DNA TGTGCCAGCTCACGCGGACAGGGGGAGACCGGGGAGCTGTTTTTT. Residues: CASSRGQGETGELFF.

The rearrangement joins TRBV6-5 to TRBJ2-3, with D possibly TRBD2 on 7 matching bases. The V gene lost 5 bases and the J gene lost 4 bases, with 10 bases spanning the gap. Germline assignment: CDR1 MNHEY and CDR2 SVGAGI. CDR3 length equals 13 residues. The CDR3 here is CASSRGGADTQYF. The CDR3, as DNA: TGTGCCAGCAGTAGGGGGGGCGCAGATACGCAGTATTTT.

This chain uses TRBV12-3 or TRBV12-4 with TRBJ2-3, with 7 bases lining up with TRBD1. The J segment lost 6 bases and the V segment lost 3 bases, leaving 3 bases of the junction unmatched. CDR3 length: 13 amino acids. The CDR3 DNA follows: TGTGCCAGCAGTTTCGGGACAGATGATACGCAGTATTTT. Translating gives CASSFGTDDTQYF.

The CDR3 DNA reads as TGCGCCAGCAGTGATACACGAGCGGGAGGGTTTCGTGAGCAGTTCTTC. Encoded protein: CASSDTRAGGFREQFF. The genes are TRBV10-2 and TRBJ2-1, with TRBD2 matching 10 bases. V was pared by 3 bases and J by 9 bases, with 11 bases of the junction left unmatched. The CDR3 runs 16 residues. Germline values: CDR1 WSHSY, CDR2 SAAADI.